The 5 T cell receptor beta chains reported below all come from one sample, sequenced in a study of high-grade serous ovarian cancer treatment subgroups. TCRdb's copy holds only in-frame clones and misses some; the assay was immunoSEQ multiplex PCR. This table holds about 2,000 clones, approximately 70% found once. Tumor samples were taken before definitive surgery or chemotherapy. The specimen sequenced was tumor tissue. All receptors come from a human donor with high-grade serous ovarian cancer.

V and J are TRBV7-9 and TRBJ2-1; TRBD1 might be the D (5 bases). The V and J ends lost 5 bases and 2 bases respectively, with 10 bases between them. Germline V gives CDR1 SEHNR, CDR2 FQNEAQ (reference sequence). This CDR3 region has 14 residues. CDR3 residues: CASSPRTTYNEQFF. Here the CDR3 DNA reads TGTGCCAGCAGCCCCCGGACAACCTACAATGAGCAGTTCTTC.

The genes are TRBV5-1 and TRBJ2-1; tentative D call: TRBD2 (5 bases). Germline assignment: CDR1 SGHRS and CDR2 YFSETQ. V lost 4 bases to trimming and J lost 0 bases, with 11 bases between them. The CDR3 extends over 15 amino acids. The CDR3 DNA follows: TGCGCCAGCAGCATGAGCGGAAGCTCCTACAATGAGCAGTTCTTC. It encodes CASSMSGSSYNEQFF.

This rearrangement joins TRBV7-9 to TRBJ1-1, with D perhaps TRBD1 (6 bases). Germline V gene data show CDR1 as SEHNR and CDR2 as FQNEAQ (reference sequence). CDR3 length: 14 residues. Trimming removed 4 bases at V and 4 bases at J, with 13 bases between. CDR3 sequence: CASSSLQGATEAFF. The CDR3, as DNA: TGTGCCAGCAGCTCGTTACAGGGAGCCACTGAAGCTTTCTTT. The full variable domain, its missing parts supplied by reference TRBV7-9 and TRBJ1-1, is DTGVSQNPRHKITKRGQNVTFRCDPISEHNRLYWYRQTLGQGPEFLTYFQNEAQLEKSRLLSDRFSAERPKGSFSTLEIQRTEQGDSAMYLCASSSLQGATEAFFGQGTRLTVV.

The V call is TRBV29-1, the J call TRBJ2-3; unclear D gene. This CDR3 region has 12 residues. CDR1 and CDR2 from the germline V gene are SQVTM and ANQGSEA. V was clipped by 3 bases and J by 14 bases, with 18 bases between them. This chain's CDR3 is CSVEPQTNVLYF. For the CDR3, the DNA is TGCAGCGTTGAGCCTCAAACGAACGTACTGTATTTT.

The chain has TRBV6-6 and TRBJ2-2; D might be TRBD1 (5 bases). The CDR3 totals 15 residues. The ends were cut back, 0 bases at V and 2 bases at J, with 7 bases in the middle. CDR1 and CDR2 from the germline V gene are MNHNY and SVGAGI (reference sequence). The CDR3 DNA reads TGTGCCAGCAGTTACTCGCAGGGCAACACCGGGGAGCTGTTTTTT. It codes for CASSYSQGNTGELFF.